This T cell receptor (beta chain) was profiled in a study of type 1 regulatory T cells. Study at large: An in vitro protocol generated T-allo10, a Tr1-enriched, alloantigen-specific CD4 T cell product.

One entry per CDR3 protein results from TCRdb running MiXCR on the reads. The sample lists 90,000 to 100,000 distinct CDR3 sequences, about a third seen once, with around 2.3% in the top ten. CDR1 and CDR2 (germline): LGHNA, YSLEER. CDR3 length equals 15 residues. Trimming shortened V by 1 base and J by 3 bases, and 9 bases separated the two germline ends. The chain links TRBV4-3 to TRBJ2-2, with D possibly TRBD2 on 5 matching bases. Sequenced material: CD4+ T cells, either the whole sample or a sorted fraction (not recorded which). The receptor was isolated from a human donor in good health. The CDR3 bases are TGCGCCAGCAGCCAAGCATCGAGGGACACCGGGGAGCTGTTTTTT. Its protein product is CASSQASRDTGELFF.